Listed below are T cell receptor beta chains from one sample, sequenced in a study of cytomegalovirus exposure and HLA in healthy donors. Sequenced by immunoSEQ multiplex PCR; TCRdb stores in-frame clones only, minus some. The sample holds about 220,000 clones, over 80% seen once. Sequencing was done on a sample of PBMCs. The receptor set was obtained from a woman under 30 in good health and CMV-seronegative. Each CDR3 is given with its conserved first and last residue. Each record gives: J gene, clone size, V gene, D gene, CDR3 protein, CDR3 DNA. A D gene is named only where the DNA matches it firmly. Size is stated for part of the rows, as once, few or many counts, or as a class when the clone is expanded.

J gene: TRBJ2-5; clone size: .; V gene: TRBV5-1; D gene: .; CDR3 protein: CASSLVAAEETQYF; CDR3 DNA: TGCGCCAGCAGCTTGGTAGCGGCCGAAGAGACCCAGTACTTC
J gene: TRBJ1-1; clone size: .; V gene: TRBV11-1; D gene: .; CDR3 protein: CASSYDFDFGTEAFF; CDR3 DNA: TGTGCCAGCAGCTACGATTTCGACTTTGGGACTGAAGCTTTCTTT
J gene: TRBJ1-1; clone size: .; V gene: TRBV27; D gene: .; CDR3 protein: CASSFVGQPDTEAFF; CDR3 DNA: TGTGCCAGCAGTTTTGTGGGGCAGCCGGACACTGAAGCTTTCTTT
J gene: TRBJ2-7; clone size: .; V gene: TRBV15; D gene: TRBD1; CDR3 protein: CATSRGTGTGAYEQYF; CDR3 DNA: TGTGCCACCAGCAGGGGGACCGGGACAGGGGCCTACGAGCAGTACTTC
J gene: TRBJ1-1; clone size: .; V gene: TRBV19; D gene: .; CDR3 protein: CASKKGGATEAFF; CDR3 DNA: TGTGCCAGCAAAAAGGGAGGGGCCACTGAAGCTTTCTTT
J gene: TRBJ1-6; clone size: once; V gene: TRBV28; D gene: TRBD1; CDR3 protein: CASSFYGTGWGSPLHF; CDR3 DNA: TGTGCCAGCAGTTTTTATGGGACAGGGTGGGGTTCACCCCTCCACTTT
J gene: TRBJ1-2; clone size: .; V gene: TRBV5-1; D gene: .; CDR3 protein: CASSLGQGFDGYTF; CDR3 DNA: TGCGCCAGCAGCTTGGGGCAGGGGTTCGACGGCTACACCTTC
J gene: TRBJ2-7; clone size: .; V gene: TRBV9; D gene: .; CDR3 protein: CASSPLSEFAEQYF; CDR3 DNA: TGTGCCAGCAGCCCGCTCAGTGAATTCGCCGAGCAGTACTTC
J gene: TRBJ2-5; clone size: .; V gene: TRBV11-2; D gene: .; CDR3 protein: CASSVNAMGETQYF; CDR3 DNA: TGTGCCAGCAGCGTAAACGCGATGGGCGAGACCCAGTACTTC
J gene: TRBJ2-5; clone size: .; V gene: TRBV27; D gene: .; CDR3 protein: CASSFLREETQYF; CDR3 DNA: TGTGCCAGCAGTTTTCTCAGGGAAGAGACCCAGTACTTC
J gene: TRBJ2-1; clone size: .; V gene: TRBV30; D gene: TRBD2; CDR3 protein: CAWSGGLAGYNEQFF; CDR3 DNA: TGTGCCTGGAGTGGGGGTCTAGCGGGCTACAATGAGCAGTTCTTC
J gene: TRBJ2-7; clone size: .; V gene: TRBV6-1; D gene: .; CDR3 protein: CASIKTSGNYEQYF; CDR3 DNA: TGTGCCAGCATTAAAACCTCCGGGAACTACGAGCAGTACTTC
J gene: TRBJ2-2; clone size: .; V gene: TRBV6-6; D gene: .; CDR3 protein: CASSYVAASNTGELFF; CDR3 DNA: TGTGCCAGCAGTTACGTGGCGGCGTCCAACACCGGGGAGCTGTTTTTT
J gene: TRBJ2-5; clone size: .; V gene: TRBV2; D gene: .; CDR3 protein: CASRELVNQETQYF; CDR3 DNA: TGTGCCAGCAGGGAACTAGTCAACCAAGAGACCCAGTACTTC
J gene: TRBJ1-2; clone size: once; V gene: TRBV10-3; D gene: .; CDR3 protein: CAISDTAETRLNYGYTF; CDR3 DNA: TGTGCCATCAGTGATACTGCCGAGACACGCCTTAACTATGGCTACACCTTC
J gene: TRBJ2-2; clone size: .; V gene: TRBV6-6; D gene: TRBD1; CDR3 protein: CASSLRDRRRELFF; CDR3 DNA: TGTGCCAGCAGTCTTCGGGACAGGCGCCGGGAGCTGTTTTTT
J gene: TRBJ2-7; clone size: .; V gene: TRBV27; D gene: .; CDR3 protein: CASSSGLLYEQYF; CDR3 DNA: TGTGCCAGCAGTTCGGGACTGCTCTACGAGCAGTACTTC
J gene: TRBJ1-1; clone size: .; V gene: TRBV27; D gene: TRBD1; CDR3 protein: CASLNRQGWGVTEAFF; CDR3 DNA: TGTGCCAGCCTGAACCGACAGGGGTGGGGGGTCACTGAAGCTTTCTTT
J gene: TRBJ1-2; clone size: once; V gene: TRBV6-5; D gene: TRBD1; CDR3 protein: CASSWRGTGSYGYTF; CDR3 DNA: TGTGCCAGCAGTTGGCGCGGGACAGGGAGCTATGGCTACACCTTC
J gene: TRBJ2-7; clone size: .; V gene: TRBV21-1; D gene: .; CDR3 protein: CASSKGGREGMNYEQYF; CDR3 DNA: TGTGCCAGCAGCAAAGGGGGGAGGGAAGGAATGAACTACGAGCAGTACTTC
J gene: TRBJ1-1; clone size: .; V gene: TRBV5-4; D gene: .; CDR3 protein: CASSLAGGIYTEAFF; CDR3 DNA: TGTGCCAGCAGCTTGGCCGGGGGAATTTACACTGAAGCTTTCTTT
J gene: TRBJ2-3; clone size: .; V gene: TRBV27; D gene: .; CDR3 protein: CASTYQGFGTDTQYF; CDR3 DNA: TGTGCCAGCACCTACCAGGGATTTGGCACAGATACGCAGTATTTT
J gene: TRBJ2-1; clone size: .; V gene: TRBV12-5; D gene: TRBD1; CDR3 protein: CASGSAGGHEQFF; CDR3 DNA: TGTGCTAGTGGTTCCGCAGGGGGTCATGAGCAGTTCTTC
J gene: TRBJ2-3; clone size: .; V gene: TRBV29-1; D gene: .; CDR3 protein: CSVHGTPPSTDTQYF; CDR3 DNA: TGCAGCGTCCACGGGACACCGCCAAGCACAGATACGCAGTATTTT
J gene: TRBJ1-5; clone size: once; V gene: TRBV6-5; D gene: .; CDR3 protein: CASSYRDQPQHF; CDR3 DNA: TGTGCCAGCAGTTACAGAGATCAGCCCCAGCATTTT
J gene: TRBJ2-3; clone size: few; V gene: TRBV6-1; D gene: TRBD1; CDR3 protein: CASSEGTGSTDTQYF; CDR3 DNA: TGTGCCAGCAGTGAAGGGACAGGGAGCACAGATACGCAGTATTTT
J gene: TRBJ1-4; clone size: once; V gene: TRBV27; D gene: TRBD1; CDR3 protein: CASRVDRATNEKLFF; CDR3 DNA: TGTGCCAGCAGGGTCGACAGGGCCACTAATGAAAAACTGTTTTTT
J gene: TRBJ2-1; clone size: .; V gene: TRBV27; D gene: TRBD2; CDR3 protein: CASSLIGTSDYNEQFF; CDR3 DNA: TGTGCCAGCAGTCTAATCGGGACTAGCGACTACAATGAGCAGTTCTTC
J gene: TRBJ2-5; clone size: .; V gene: TRBV4-1; D gene: .; CDR3 protein: CASSQVASDYQETQYF; CDR3 DNA: TGCGCCAGCAGCCAAGTGGCGTCGGACTATCAAGAGACCCAGTACTTC
J gene: TRBJ2-6; clone size: .; V gene: TRBV27; D gene: .; CDR3 protein: CASSLRGLGANVLTF; CDR3 DNA: TGTGCCAGCAGTTTAAGAGGGTTAGGGGCCAACGTCCTGACTTTC
J gene: TRBJ2-7; clone size: once; V gene: TRBV18; D gene: .; CDR3 protein: CASSPSDGYRYEQYF; CDR3 DNA: TGTGCCAGCTCACCATCCGACGGGTACCGGTACGAGCAGTACTTC
J gene: TRBJ2-1; clone size: .; V gene: TRBV5-1; D gene: TRBD1; CDR3 protein: CASSLGDRGYNEQFF; CDR3 DNA: TGCGCCAGCAGCTTGGGGGACAGGGGCTACAATGAGCAGTTCTTC
J gene: TRBJ1-1; clone size: .; V gene: TRBV4-1; D gene: .; CDR3 protein: CASSQEITGEAFF; CDR3 DNA: TGCGCCAGCAGCCAAGAGATTACAGGGGAAGCTTTCTTT
J gene: TRBJ1-1; clone size: .; V gene: TRBV6-5; D gene: .; CDR3 protein: CASSSAGTNTEAFF; CDR3 DNA: TGTGCCAGCAGTTCGGCAGGAACGAACACTGAAGCTTTCTTT
J gene: TRBJ1-1; clone size: once; V gene: TRBV28; D gene: .; CDR3 protein: CASMGRRNTEAFF; CDR3 DNA: TGTGCCAGCATGGGGAGACGAAATACTGAAGCTTTCTTT
J gene: TRBJ1-5; clone size: .; V gene: TRBV5-6; D gene: TRBD1; CDR3 protein: CASSSRTGALRGNQPQHF; CDR3 DNA: TGTGCCAGCAGCTCCCGGACAGGGGCGCTTAGGGGCAATCAGCCCCAGCATTTT
J gene: TRBJ1-1; clone size: .; V gene: TRBV25-1; D gene: TRBD1; CDR3 protein: CASMGTGNTEAFF; CDR3 DNA: TGTGCCAGCATGGGGACAGGGAACACTGAAGCTTTCTTT
J gene: TRBJ2-3; clone size: .; V gene: TRBV5-1; D gene: .; CDR3 protein: CASSQLAISTDTQYF; CDR3 DNA: TGCGCCAGCAGCCAACTAGCCATTAGCACAGATACGCAGTATTTT
J gene: TRBJ1-5; clone size: once; V gene: TRBV30; D gene: .; CDR3 protein: CAWSLGLNQPQHF; CDR3 DNA: TGTGCCTGGAGTTTGGGGCTTAATCAGCCCCAGCATTTT
J gene: TRBJ1-1; clone size: .; V gene: TRBV19; D gene: TRBD1; CDR3 protein: CASSSGQGLSEAFF; CDR3 DNA: TGTGCCAGTAGTTCGGGACAGGGGCTCTCTGAAGCTTTCTTT
J gene: TRBJ2-7; clone size: .; V gene: TRBV5-4; D gene: .; CDR3 protein: CASSLVEGMNEQYF; CDR3 DNA: TGTGCCAGCAGCTTGGTGGAGGGGATGAACGAGCAGTACTTC
J gene: TRBJ2-5; clone size: .; V gene: TRBV27; D gene: TRBD2; CDR3 protein: CASSHGTVAGGLETQYF; CDR3 DNA: TGTGCCAGCAGCCATGGGACCGTGGCGGGAGGGTTGGAGACCCAGTACTTC
J gene: TRBJ2-7; clone size: .; V gene: TRBV30; D gene: TRBD2; CDR3 protein: CAWSPGLVFEQYF; CDR3 DNA: TGTGCCTGGAGCCCGGGACTAGTTTTCGAGCAGTACTTC